This TCR beta chain is drawn from a study of blood T cell repertoires in COVID-19. Germline V gives CDR1 SGHTA, CDR2 FQGNSA. V dropped 5 bases and J dropped 2 bases, with 14 bases sitting between them. This CDR3 has 15 residues. The repertoire was sequenced with immunoSEQ multiplex PCR; TCRdb's copy has only in-frame clones and lacks some. The top ten hold roughly 2.6% of the sample, which has around 200,000 clones, 88% seen once. The rearrangement joins TRBV7-2 to TRBJ2-3; D perhaps matches TRBD2 (6 bases). The sequence came from a woman in her twenties or thirties who had recovered from COVID-19. Sequencing input: PBMCs or T cells enriched from blood (not recorded which). CDR3 coding DNA: TGTGCCAGCAGCCCCCTGCTAGCGCCCACAGATACGCAGTATTTT. This gives the protein CASSPLLAPTDTQYF. Looking up the rest from reference TRBV7-2 and TRBJ2-3 gives the full variable domain: GAGVSQSPSNKVTEKGKDVELRCDPISGHTALYWYRQSLGQGLEFLIYFQGNSAPDKSGLPSDRFSAERTGGSVSTLTIQRTQQEDSAVYLCASSPLLAPTDTQYFGPGTRLTVL.